The TCR beta chain under discussion was sequenced for a study of CD8+ T cells in alopecia areata. In each case, RNA was isolated and then reverse transcribed into cDNA as the sequencing template. Profiled with immunoSEQ multiplex PCR; TCRdb holds only in-frame clones, not every one. This sample yields about 190,000 clones, of which 50% to 60% are seen a single time; about 0.65% belongs to the top ten. The treatment is: oral pan-JAK inhibitor, 5-10 mg twice daily. Germline loops: CDR1 MNHNY, CDR2 SVGAGI (reference sequence). The V end was cut by 7 bases, the J end by 3 bases, with 13 bases between. The CDR3 is made up of 14 amino acids. This clone was detected only a few times.

The specimen was CD4+ T cells sorted from blood, collected at week 4, from a patient treated with tofacitinib. This receptor was obtained from a human donor with alopecia areata. This sequence joins TRBV6-6 and TRBJ2-4; D perhaps matches TRBD2 (6 bases). This CDR3 reads CASTTGVGKNIQYF. For the CDR3, the DNA is TGTGCCAGCACGACGGGAGTCGGCAAAAACATTCAGTACTTC.